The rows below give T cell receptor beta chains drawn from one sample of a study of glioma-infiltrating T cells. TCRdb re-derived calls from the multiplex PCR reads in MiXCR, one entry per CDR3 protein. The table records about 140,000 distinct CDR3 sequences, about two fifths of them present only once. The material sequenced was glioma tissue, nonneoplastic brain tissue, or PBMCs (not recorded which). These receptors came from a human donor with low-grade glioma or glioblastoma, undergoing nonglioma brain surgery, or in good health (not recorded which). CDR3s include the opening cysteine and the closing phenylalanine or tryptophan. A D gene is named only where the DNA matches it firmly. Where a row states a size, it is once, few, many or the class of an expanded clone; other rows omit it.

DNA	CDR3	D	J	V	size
TGCAGCACCACGGACTCTGGAAACACCATATATTTT	CSTTDSGNTIYF	-	TRBJ1-3	TRBV29-1	few
TGCAGTGCTAGGAAAACAGGGGGCGAAGCTTTCTTT	CSARKTGGEAFF	TRBD1	TRBJ1-1	TRBV20-1	-
TGTGCCAGCAGTTTATACCACCGACAGGTGCAGTACTTC	CASSLYHRQVQYF	-	TRBJ2-7	TRBV28	few
TGTGCCACCAGCAGAATCGGGGGGTTGAACTATGGCTACACCTTC	CATSRIGGLNYGYTF	-	TRBJ1-2	TRBV15	few
TGTGCCAGCAGTCTCATTAAAGCGGGGACAGAGACCCAGTACTTC	CASSLIKAGTETQYF	TRBD2	TRBJ2-5	TRBV27	many
TGCGCCAGCAGCCAAGATGAAGCGACCTACGAGCAGTACTTC	CASSQDEATYEQYF	-	TRBJ2-7	TRBV4-1	-
TGTGCCAGCAGTTCCGGACAGGGTGACTATGGCTACACCTTC	CASSSGQGDYGYTF	TRBD1	TRBJ1-2	TRBV28	many
TGTGCCAGCAGTGAAGGAGGGGGGCATGGCTACACCTTC	CASSEGGGHGYTF	-	TRBJ1-2	TRBV2	few
TGTGCCATCATTAAGGGCGAAGGCACTGAAGCTTTCTTT	CAIIKGEGTEAFF	-	TRBJ1-1	TRBV10-3	-
TGTGCCAGCAGAAAGACAGGGGGGGATAATTCACCCCTCCACTTT	CASRKTGGDNSPLHF	TRBD1	TRBJ1-6	TRBV27	few
TGTGCCAGCAGTTCATCAGGGGGCTATGGCTACACCTTC	CASSSSGGYGYTF	TRBD1	TRBJ1-2	TRBV6-1	few
TGCAGTGCTACCACCGGGACTCACACTACAGATACGCAGTATTTT	CSATTGTHTTDTQYF	-	TRBJ2-3	TRBV20-1	few
TGTGCCAGCAGAACCAGCGGGAGTTTGGGCGACGAGCAGTACTTC	CASRTSGSLGDEQYF	TRBD2	TRBJ2-7	TRBV11-2	-
TGTGCCAGCAGCTCGAGCGGGTCACCCTACAATGAGCAGTTCTTC	CASSSSGSPYNEQFF	-	TRBJ2-1	TRBV7-8	few
TGTGCCAGCAGCTTTGTATTCGGGACAGGGGCCCATTTCTCCTACAATGAGCAGTTCTTC	CASSFVFGTGAHFSYNEQFF	TRBD1	TRBJ2-1	TRBV5-4	-
TGCGCCAGCAGCCAAGATAGTTCCTATTCGCCCCTCCGCTTT	CASSQDSSYSPLRF	-	TRBJ1-6	TRBV4-1	-
TGCAGTGCCCGAAGCGGGACCCCTCAAGAGACCCAGTACTTC	CSARSGTPQETQYF	TRBD2	TRBJ2-5	TRBV20-1	few
TGTGCCAGCTCCCCAAAAAGTCGCTCAGATACGCAGTATTTT	CASSPKSRSDTQYF	-	TRBJ2-3	TRBV18	-
TGTGCCAGCAGCCTCGGCGGAGCTGTTAATCAGCCCCAGCATTTT	CASSLGGAVNQPQHF	-	TRBJ1-5	TRBV6-1	few
TGCGCCAGCAGCCAATCTCCCCCAGGGACCTACGAGCAGTACTTC	CASSQSPPGTYEQYF	-	TRBJ2-7	TRBV4-1	few
TGTGCCAGCAGCTTGGACAGGGACACTGAAGCTTTCTTT	CASSLDRDTEAFF	-	TRBJ1-1	TRBV5-4	many
TGTGCCAGCAGGAAGGCAGGGGGTAACAATCAGCCCCAGCATTTT	CASRKAGGNNQPQHF	TRBD1	TRBJ1-5	TRBV6-1	many
TGTGCCAGCAGCCCACTAGCGGTAGGGGTCAAGACGCAGTATTTT	CASSPLAVGVKTQYF	TRBD2	TRBJ2-3	TRBV7-3	-
TGTGCCAGCAGACCCGGGCAGTACAATGAGCAGTTCTTC	CASRPGQYNEQFF	-	TRBJ2-1	TRBV28	few
TGTGCCAGCAGTGGGACCGAAGGGAATTACGAGCAGTACTTC	CASSGTEGNYEQYF	-	TRBJ2-7	TRBV6-1	many
TGCGCCAGCAGCCAAGTCTTTGGCGGACCTCCCAGAGATACGCAGTATTTT	CASSQVFGGPPRDTQYF	-	TRBJ2-3	TRBV4-1	-
TGTGCCAGTAGTATTGGTCTATTCGGGCAATATGGCTACACCTTC	CASSIGLFGQYGYTF	-	TRBJ1-2	TRBV19	-
TGCAGTGCTAGGTCCCCCCAGGGGTCCTATAATTCACCCCTCCACTTT	CSARSPQGSYNSPLHF	-	TRBJ1-6	TRBV20-1	few
TGTGCCAGCAGTACTCCGGGGAGAGAGCAGTTCTTC	CASSTPGREQFF	-	TRBJ2-1	TRBV6-2/TRBV6-3	-
TGTGCCAGCAGCTTATCTCCTGCCCGGCAAGAGACCCAGTACTTC	CASSLSPARQETQYF	-	TRBJ2-5	TRBV7-6	few
TGTGCCAGCTCGGGACAGGGGTCGTGGGAGCAGTACTTC	CASSGQGSWEQYF	TRBD1	TRBJ2-7	TRBV18	-
TGTGCCAGCAGTATTTGGACAGGGTCGAGTCACACTGAAGCTTTCTTT	CASSIWTGSSHTEAFF	TRBD1	TRBJ1-1	TRBV28	-
TGTGCCAGCAAGGCAGTTGAGACCCAGTACTTC	CASKAVETQYF	-	TRBJ2-5	TRBV6-1	few
TGTGCCAGCAGTGAAAATCAAGATACACCCCTCCACTTT	CASSENQDTPLHF	-	TRBJ1-6	TRBV2	-
TGTGCCAGCAGCTTGCTAGGTGCTGGAAACACCATATATTTT	CASSLLGAGNTIYF	-	TRBJ1-3	TRBV7-2	-
TGTGCCAGCAGTTACTCGTCTAGCCAAGAGACCCAGTACTTC	CASSYSSSQETQYF	-	TRBJ2-5	TRBV6-2/TRBV6-3	many
TGTGCCACCAGCAGATCTTCCGGGACGGATGCCGATCAGCCCCAGCATTTT	CATSRSSGTDADQPQHF	-	TRBJ1-5	TRBV15	-
TGTGCCAGCAGCTTGGGGACTGCTAAAGAGACCCAGTACTTC	CASSLGTAKETQYF	-	TRBJ2-5	TRBV7-2	few
TGTGCCAGCAGTACCTCGACAGCTAACTATGGCTACACCTTC	CASSTSTANYGYTF	-	TRBJ1-2	TRBV6-5	few
TGTGCCATCAGTGGCGGAGGGGTAAAGTCTGGCTACACCTTC	CAISGGGVKSGYTF	-	TRBJ1-2	TRBV10-3	-
TGTGCCAGCAGTTACCCGTACACTAGCGGGGACTCCTACGAGCAGTACTTC	CASSYPYTSGDSYEQYF	TRBD2	TRBJ2-7	TRBV6-2/TRBV6-3	few